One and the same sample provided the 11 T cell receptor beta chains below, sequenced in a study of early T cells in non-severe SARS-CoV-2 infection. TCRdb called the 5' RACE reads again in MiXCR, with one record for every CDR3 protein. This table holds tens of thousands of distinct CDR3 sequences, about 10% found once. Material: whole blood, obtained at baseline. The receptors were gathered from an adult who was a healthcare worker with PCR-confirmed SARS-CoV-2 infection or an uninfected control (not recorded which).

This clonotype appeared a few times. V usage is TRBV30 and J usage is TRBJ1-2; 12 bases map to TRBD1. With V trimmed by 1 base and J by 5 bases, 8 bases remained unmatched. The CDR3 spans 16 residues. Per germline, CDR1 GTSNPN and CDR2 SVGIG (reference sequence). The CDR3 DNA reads TGTGCCTGGAGTGGGCCCGGGACAGGGGGCTGGTATGGCTACACCTTC. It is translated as CAWSGPGTGGWYGYTF.

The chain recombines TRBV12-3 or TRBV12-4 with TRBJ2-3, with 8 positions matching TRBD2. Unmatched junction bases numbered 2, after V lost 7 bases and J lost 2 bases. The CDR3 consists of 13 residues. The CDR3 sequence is CASMRGATDTQYF. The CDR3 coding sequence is TGTGCCAGCATGCGGGGGGCCACAGATACGCAGTATTTT.

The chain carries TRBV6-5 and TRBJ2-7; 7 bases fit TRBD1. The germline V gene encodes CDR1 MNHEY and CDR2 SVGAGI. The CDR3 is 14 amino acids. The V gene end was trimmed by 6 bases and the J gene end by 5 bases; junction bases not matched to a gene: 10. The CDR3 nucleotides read TGTGCCAGCAGCCTGGTGGGACAGCGCCACGAGCAGTACTTC. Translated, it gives CASSLVGQRHEQYF.

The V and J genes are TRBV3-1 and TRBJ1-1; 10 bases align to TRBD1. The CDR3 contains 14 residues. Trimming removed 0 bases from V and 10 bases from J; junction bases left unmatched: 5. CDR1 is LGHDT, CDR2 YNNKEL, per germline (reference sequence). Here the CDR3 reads CASSQDWDRGGAFF. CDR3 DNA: TGTGCCAGCAGCCAAGATTGGGACAGGGGAGGAGCTTTCTTT.

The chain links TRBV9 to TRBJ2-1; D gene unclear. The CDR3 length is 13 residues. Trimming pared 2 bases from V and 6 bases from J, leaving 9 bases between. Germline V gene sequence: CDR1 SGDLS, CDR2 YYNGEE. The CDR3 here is CASSVFGFNEQFF. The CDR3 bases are TGTGCCAGCAGCGTCTTTGGATTCAATGAGCAGTTCTTC.

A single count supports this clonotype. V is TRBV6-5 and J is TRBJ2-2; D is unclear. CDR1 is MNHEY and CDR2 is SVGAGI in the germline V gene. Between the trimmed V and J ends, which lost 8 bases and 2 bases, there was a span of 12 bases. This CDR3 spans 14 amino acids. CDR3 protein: CASRRSRNTGELFF. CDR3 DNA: TGTGCCAGCCGGCGGTCAAGAAACACCGGGGAGCTGTTTTTT.

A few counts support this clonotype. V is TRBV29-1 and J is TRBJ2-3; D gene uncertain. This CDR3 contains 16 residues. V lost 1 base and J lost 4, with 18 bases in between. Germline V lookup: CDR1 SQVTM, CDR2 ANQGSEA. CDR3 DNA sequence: TGCAGCGTTGAAGGAGGATCTAGTTCTGCCTCAGATACGCAGTATTTT. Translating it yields CSVEGGSSSASDTQYF.

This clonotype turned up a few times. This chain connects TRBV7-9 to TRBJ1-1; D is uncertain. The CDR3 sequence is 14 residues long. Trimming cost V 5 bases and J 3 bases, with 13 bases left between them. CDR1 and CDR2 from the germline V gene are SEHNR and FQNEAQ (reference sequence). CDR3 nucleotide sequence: TGTGCCAGCAGCCGTGTGTCAATGGACACTGAAGCTTTCTTT. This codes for CASSRVSMDTEAFF.

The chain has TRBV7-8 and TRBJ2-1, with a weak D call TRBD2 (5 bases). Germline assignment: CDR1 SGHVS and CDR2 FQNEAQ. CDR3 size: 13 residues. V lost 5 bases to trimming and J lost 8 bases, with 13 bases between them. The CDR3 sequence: CASSLEAAHEQFF. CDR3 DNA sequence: TGTGCCAGCAGCCTAGAAGCGGCCCATGAGCAGTTCTTC.

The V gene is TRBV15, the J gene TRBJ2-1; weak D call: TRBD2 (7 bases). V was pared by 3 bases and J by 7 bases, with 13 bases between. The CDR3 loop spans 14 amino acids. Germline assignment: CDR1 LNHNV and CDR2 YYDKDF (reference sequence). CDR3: CATSSLRGPNEQFF. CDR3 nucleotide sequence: TGTGCCACCAGCAGTTTGCGGGGGCCGAATGAGCAGTTCTTC.

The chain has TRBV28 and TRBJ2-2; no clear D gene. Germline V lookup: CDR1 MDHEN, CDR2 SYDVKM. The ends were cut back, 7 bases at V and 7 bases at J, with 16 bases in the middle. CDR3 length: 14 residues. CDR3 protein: CASTKTANDGELFF. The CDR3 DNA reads TGTGCCAGCACTAAAACAGCTAATGACGGGGAGCTGTTTTTT. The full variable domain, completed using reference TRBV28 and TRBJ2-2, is DVKVTQSSRYLVKRTGEKVFLECVQDMDHENMFWYRQDPGLGLRLIYFSYDVKMKEKGDIPEGYSVSREKKERFSLILESASTNQTSMYLCASTKTANDGELFFGEGSRLTVL.